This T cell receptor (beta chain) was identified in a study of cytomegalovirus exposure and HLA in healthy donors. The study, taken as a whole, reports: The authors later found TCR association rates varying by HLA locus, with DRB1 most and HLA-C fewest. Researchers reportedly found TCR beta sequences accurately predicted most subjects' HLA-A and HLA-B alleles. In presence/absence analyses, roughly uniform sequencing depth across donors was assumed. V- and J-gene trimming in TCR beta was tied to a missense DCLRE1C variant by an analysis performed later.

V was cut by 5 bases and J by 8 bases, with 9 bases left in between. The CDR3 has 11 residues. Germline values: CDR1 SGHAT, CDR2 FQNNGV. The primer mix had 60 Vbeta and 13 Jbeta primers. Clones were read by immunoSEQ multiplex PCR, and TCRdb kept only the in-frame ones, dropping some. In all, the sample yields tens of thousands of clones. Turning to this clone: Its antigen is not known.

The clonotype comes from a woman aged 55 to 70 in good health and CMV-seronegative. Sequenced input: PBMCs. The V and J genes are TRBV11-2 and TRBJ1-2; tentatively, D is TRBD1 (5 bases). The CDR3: CASSPGYGYTF. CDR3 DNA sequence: TGTGCCAGCAGCCCAGGGTACGGCTACACCTTC.